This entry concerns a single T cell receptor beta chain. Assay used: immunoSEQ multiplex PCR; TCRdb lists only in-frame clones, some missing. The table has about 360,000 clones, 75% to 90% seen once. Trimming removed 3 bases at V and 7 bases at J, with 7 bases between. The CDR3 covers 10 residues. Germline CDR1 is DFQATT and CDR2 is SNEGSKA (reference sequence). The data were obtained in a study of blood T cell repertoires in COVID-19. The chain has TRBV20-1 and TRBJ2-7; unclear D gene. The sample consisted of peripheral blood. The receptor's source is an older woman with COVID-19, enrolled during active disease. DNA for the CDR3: TGCAGTGCTAGGCAGTATGAGCAGTACTTC. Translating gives CSARQYEQYF.